The T cell receptor beta chain described here comes from a study of post-analysis software for immune sequencing data. General study results and limits: Patients with multiple sclerosis recorded significantly lower normalized Chao1 diversity than controls, the study found. Relative to controls, patients had several TRBV segments at higher frequency, with TRBV5-6, TRBV5-1 and TRBV20-1 among these.

TCR beta cDNA libraries included unique molecular identifiers. TCRdb re-derived calls from the PCR reads in MiXCR, one entry per CDR3 protein. Of 400,000 to 500,000 distinct CDR3 sequences in the sample, 30% to 40% were seen once. CDR3 length equals 15 residues. V lost 2 bases and J lost 7; bases outside the gene matches: 7. Germline lookup yields CDR1 LGHNT and CDR2 FRNRAP. About this clonotype itself: The antigen is unknown.

The rearrangement joins TRBV12-5 to TRBJ2-1, with 8 bases fitting TRBD2. The TCR originated in a girl between 2 and 10 years old with multiple sclerosis. Input material: blood. CDR3 nucleotides: TGTGCTAGTGGTTTGAGCGGGAGTCTCCCAAATGAGCAGTTCTTC. Its protein product is CASGLSGSLPNEQFF. Looking up the rest from reference TRBV12-5 and TRBJ2-1 gives the full variable domain: DARVTQTPRHKVTEMGQEVTMRCQPILGHNTVFWYRQTMMQGLELLAYFRNRAPLDDSGMPKDRFSAEMPDATLATLKIQPSEPRDSAVYFCASGLSGSLPNEQFFGPGTRLTVL.